This T cell receptor (beta chain) was sequenced during a study of T-cell reconstitution after alpha-beta-depleted transplantation in children. This clonotype occurred a few times. TCRbeta library construction was performed incorporating unique molecular identifiers. TCRdb itself ran the PCR reads through MiXCR, one entry per CDR3 protein. In the table there are 500,000 to 600,000 distinct CDR3 sequences, 15% to 20% of which are singletons. Germline V gene data show CDR1 as DFQATT and CDR2 as SNEGSKA (reference sequence). The CDR3 runs to 13 residues. V shed 1 base and J shed 0 bases, with 7 bases lying between them.

This rearrangement joins TRBV20-1 to TRBJ2-7; D might be TRBD1 (6 bases). This sequence was found in a human donor who donated a stem cell graft to a child with acute lymphoblastic leukemia. The starting material was PBMCs from the stem cell graft donor, obtained from the stem cell graft. The CDR3 is CSARGTASYEQYF. In DNA, the CDR3 is TGCAGTGCTAGAGGGACAGCCTCCTACGAGCAGTACTTC.